These 30 T cell receptor beta chains originate from one sample sequenced in a study of cytomegalovirus exposure and HLA in healthy donors. PCR used 60 Vbeta primers and 13 Jbeta primers. TCRdb's copy holds only in-frame clones and misses some; the assay was immunoSEQ multiplex PCR. This sample has approximately 97,000 clones, with roughly three quarters found just once. The sequencing sample was made of PBMCs. Receptors were obtained from a male donor in good health and CMV-seropositive.

V and J are TRBV7-9 and TRBJ1-4, with 10 bases identical to TRBD1. The germline V gene encodes CDR1 SEHNR and CDR2 FQNEAQ (reference sequence). The CDR3 extends over 15 amino acids. Trimming at V came to 3 bases and at J to 10 bases, leaving 8 bases not matched to a gene. This chain's CDR3 is CASSFLGQGFGKLFF. CDR3 sequence (DNA): TGTGCCAGCAGCTTCCTGGGACAGGGGTTTGGAAAACTGTTTTTT. The full variable domain, with the rest looked up from reference TRBV7-9 and TRBJ1-4, is DTGVSQNPRHKITKRGQNVTFRCDPISEHNRLYWYRQTLGQGPEFLTYFQNEAQLEKSRLLSDRFSAERPKGSFSTLEIQRTEQGDSAMYLCASSFLGQGFGKLFFGSGTQLSVL.

The chain employs TRBV28 and TRBJ2-7, with TRBD2 matching over 8 bases. Looked up from germline, CDR1 is MDHEN and CDR2 is SYDVKM. CDR3 length equals 15 residues. Trimming removed 6 bases from V and 0 bases from J; junction bases left unmatched: 7. The CDR3: CASRVSGVSSYEQYF. The CDR3 nucleotides read TGTGCCAGCAGGGTTAGCGGGGTCAGCTCCTACGAGCAGTACTTC.

This rearrangement joins TRBV27 to TRBJ1-5; D possibly corresponds to TRBD1 (6 bases). V was shortened by 6 bases and J by 5 bases, with 14 bases between the two germline ends. The CDR3 has 14 residues. Germline-derived CDR1 and CDR2 are MNHEY and SMNVEV (reference sequence). CDR3 bases: TGTGCCAGCAGGGGCCAGGGGTTCCATCAGCCCCAGCATTTT. This gives the protein CASRGQGFHQPQHF.

V gene TRBV27 combines with J gene TRBJ1-1; weak D call: TRBD1 (5 bases). CDR1 and CDR2 from the germline V gene are MNHEY and SMNVEV (reference sequence). V gave up 0 bases and J gave up 1 base, with 6 bases separating them. This CDR3 is 14 amino acids long. In DNA form, the CDR3 reads TGTGCCAGCAGTTTATCGCAGGGGAACACTGAAGCTTTCTTT. It yields the protein CASSLSQGNTEAFF.

The chain links TRBV5-1 to TRBJ1-2; 8 nucleotides match TRBD1. The CDR3 spans 14 residues. CDR1 and CDR2 (germline): SGHRS, YFSETQ. V was pared by 0 bases and J by 8 bases, with 6 bases of the junction left unmatched. The CDR3 loop is CASSLGGQGRGYTF. CDR3 nucleotide sequence: TGCGCCAGCAGCTTGGGAGGACAGGGCCGCGGCTACACCTTC.

This chain's CDR3 is CASSLDNRAFSGGYTF. The CDR3 DNA follows: TGTGCCAGCAGTTTGGATAACAGGGCCTTTTCTGGTGGCTACACCTTC. The chain employs TRBV28 and TRBJ1-2; D may be TRBD1 (6 bases). CDR3 length: 16 residues. Trimming shortened V by 3 bases and J by 7 bases, and 21 bases separated the two germline ends. Germline CDR1 is MDHEN and CDR2 is SYDVKM.

V is TRBV19 and J is TRBJ2-1, with 13 bases lining up with TRBD2. Germline V gene data show CDR1 as LNHDA and CDR2 as SQIVND (reference sequence). With 1 base clipped from V and 8 bases from J, the junction kept 5 bases outside the gene matches. The CDR3 contains 16 residues. The CDR3 region is CASSIGTSGRSYEQFF. The CDR3 nucleotides are TGTGCCAGTAGTATAGGGACTAGCGGGAGAAGCTATGAGCAGTTCTTC. The complete variable domain, with remaining parts taken from reference TRBV19 and TRBJ2-1, reads DGGITQSPKYLFRKEGQNVTLSCEQNLNHDAMYWYRQDPGQGLRLIYYSQIVNDFQKGDIAEGYSVSREKKESFPLTVTSAQKNPTAFYLCASSIGTSGRSYEQFFGPGTRLTVL.

The chain carries TRBV7-9 and TRBJ2-1; D possibly corresponds to TRBD2 (6 bases). Germline V gene sequence: CDR1 SEHNR, CDR2 FQNEAQ (reference sequence). V lost 7 bases, J lost 2 bases, and 12 bases lay in between. The CDR3 is 14 amino acids. The CDR3, as DNA: TGTGCCAGCACCCCCAGGGAGGCCTACAATGAGCAGTTCTTC. Its translation: CASTPREAYNEQFF.

The chain recombines TRBV5-1 with TRBJ1-1; 8 bases line up with TRBD1. After removal of 4 bases from V and 1 base from J, the junction contained 3 bases not matched to a gene. The CDR3 consists of 14 residues. The germline CDR1 and CDR2 sequences are SGHRS and YFSETQ. The CDR3 here is CASSQGAGNTEAFF. CDR3 nucleotide sequence: TGCGCCAGCAGCCAGGGGGCCGGGAACACTGAAGCTTTCTTT.

This rearrangement joins TRBV7-6 to TRBJ2-4; weak D call: TRBD2 (6 bases). From germline, CDR1 is SGHVS and CDR2 FNYEAQ. Between the trimmed V and J ends, which lost 0 bases and 7 bases, there was a span of 13 bases. This CDR3 is built from 15 residues. As DNA, the CDR3 is TGTGCCAGCAGCTTAGCAGCAGGAGGGAGGAACATTCAGTACTTC. Translation: CASSLAAGGRNIQYF.

The CDR3 sequence is CASSLSTGGNEQFF. The CDR3 DNA reads TGTGCCAGCAGCTTAAGTACAGGGGGAAATGAGCAGTTCTTC. This chain uses TRBV11-3 with TRBJ2-1, with 8 bases lining up with TRBD1. V lost 2 bases to trimming and J lost 7 bases; unmatched junction nucleotides: 4. In germline, CDR1 is SGHNT, CDR2 YENEEA. The CDR3 has 14 amino acids.

The J gene is TRBJ2-7, the V gene TRBV5-1, with 8 positions matching TRBD2. The length of the CDR3 is 15 residues. V lost 2 bases and J lost 3; bases outside the gene matches: 7. In germline, CDR1 is SGHRS, CDR2 YFSETQ. The CDR3 DNA sequence: TGCGCCAGCAGCTTCCGAGCGGGGGCAAGCTACGAGCAGTACTTC. Translated: CASSFRAGASYEQYF.

Comment on this clone: One junction end does not reproduce the germline sequence, and a read error may be involved. The rearrangement joins TRBV7-9 to TRBJ1-1; the match to TRBD1 covers 7 bases. This CDR3 contains 15 residues. CDR1 is SEHNR, CDR2 FQNEAQ, per germline (reference sequence). Written as DNA, the CDR3 is TGTTCCAGCAGCTTTGGAACAGGGGCCAACACTGAAGCTTTCTTT. Its translation is CSSSFGTGANTEAFF. Combining the CDR3 with reference TRBV7-9 and TRBJ1-1 gives the whole variable domain DTGVSQNPRHKITKRGQNVTFRCDPISEHNRLYWYRQTLGQGPEFLTYFQNEAQLEKSRLLSDRFSAERPKGSFSTLEIQRTEQGDSAMYLCSSSFGTGANTEAFFGQGTRLTVV.

The chain recombines TRBV6-5 with TRBJ2-7; TRBD2 matches at 7 bases. The V segment lost 4 bases and the J segment 1 base; nucleotides outside the gene matches: 7. The CDR3 runs to 15 residues. Germline loops: CDR1 MNHEY, CDR2 SVGAGI. In nucleotides, the CDR3 is TGTGCCAGCAGTTGGGGGGGGGTCTCTTCCTACGAGCAGTACTTC. It yields the protein CASSWGGVSSYEQYF.

The V call is TRBV7-2, the J call TRBJ2-2; 7 bases are a match to TRBD1. CDR3 size: 15 residues. J gave up 3 bases and V 6 bases, and 7 bases lay outside the gene matches. Per the germline V gene, CDR1 is SGHTA and CDR2 is FQGNSA. The DNA for the CDR3 is TGTGCCAGCAGACCGGACAGGCTACACACCGGGGAGCTGTTTTTT. Its protein product is CASRPDRLHTGELFF.

The chain uses TRBV5-6 and TRBJ2-7, with D possibly matching TRBD1 (5 bases). Trimming took off 1 base at V and 3 bases at J, with 11 bases between the two ends. The germline gives CDR1 SGHDT, CDR2 YYEEEE. The CDR3 has 14 residues. DNA for the CDR3: TGTGCCAGCAGCTTGCTCCAGGGAATCTACGAGCAGTACTTC. Translated, it gives CASSLLQGIYEQYF.

The rearrangement links TRBV19 to TRBJ2-1; TRBD1 might be the D (6 bases). The CDR3 runs 13 residues. Trimming took off 6 bases at V and 7 bases at J, with 13 bases between the two ends. Looked up from germline, CDR1 is LNHDA and CDR2 is SQIVND (reference sequence). In nucleotides, the CDR3 is TGTGCCAGTAGGATAACAGGGAATAATGAGCAGTTCTTC. It specifies CASRITGNNEQFF. Full variable domain (missing parts from reference TRBV19 and TRBJ2-1): DGGITQSPKYLFRKEGQNVTLSCEQNLNHDAMYWYRQDPGQGLRLIYYSQIVNDFQKGDIAEGYSVSREKKESFPLTVTSAQKNPTAFYLCASRITGNNEQFFGPGTRLTVL.

This chain uses TRBV11-3 with TRBJ2-1; a possible D gene is TRBD2 (6 bases). The CDR3 length is 15 residues. V lost 0 bases and J 4 bases, leaving 10 bases between the germline ends. The germline CDR1 and CDR2 sequences are SGHNT and YENEEA. Written as DNA, the CDR3 is TGTGCCAGCAGCTTAGATCGAGCGGGTTACAATGAGCAGTTCTTC. Its protein product is CASSLDRAGYNEQFF.

The chain couples TRBV18 to TRBJ2-7; D gene unclear. Trimming stripped 0 bases from V and 6 bases from J, with 12 bases between. The V gene's germline CDR1 is KGHSH and CDR2 LQKENI. The length of the CDR3 is 14 residues. DNA of the CDR3: TGTGCCAGCTCACCACCGATGAACAAGTTCGAGCAGTACTTC. This codes for CASSPPMNKFEQYF.

The rearrangement joins TRBV28 to TRBJ2-2; TRBD1 matches 10 bases. V trimming: 3 bases; J trimming: 8 bases; junction bases outside the gene matches: 6. Germline CDR1 and CDR2: MDHEN and SYDVKM. This CDR3 is 15 amino acids long. The CDR3 loop is CASSLGQGSGGELFF. CDR3 DNA sequence: TGTGCCAGCAGTTTGGGACAGGGGTCAGGTGGGGAGCTGTTTTTT.

In its sample, this clone was seen once. The gene calls are TRBV2 and TRBJ2-6; D might be TRBD2 (5 bases). V shed 6 bases and J shed 2 bases, with 14 bases lying between them. This CDR3 is 16 amino acids long. CDR1 SNHLY and CDR2 FYNNEI come from the germline V gene. CDR3 amino acids: CASSPPRVPGANVLTF. CDR3 nucleotide sequence: TGTGCCAGCAGCCCGCCGAGGGTCCCTGGGGCCAACGTCCTGACTTTC.

This clone has a handful of counts. This chain joins TRBV6-4 and TRBJ2-3, with 10 bases lining up with TRBD2. The trim removed 0 bases at V and 2 bases at J, leaving 5 bases unmatched. In germline, CDR1 is MRHNA, CDR2 SNTAGT. This CDR3 contains 17 residues. DNA for the CDR3: TGTGCCAGCAGTGACTCGGCTAGCGGGGGACCCACAGATACGCAGTATTTT. Translation: CASSDSASGGPTDTQYF.

This chain connects TRBV19 to TRBJ1-1, with 8 nucleotides matching TRBD1. After removal of 5 bases from V and 7 bases from J, the junction contained 9 bases not matched to a gene. This CDR3 contains 14 residues. Germline-derived CDR1 and CDR2 are LNHDA and SQIVND (reference sequence). The CDR3 loop is CASSARDRGGEAFF. DNA of the CDR3: TGTGCCAGTAGTGCAAGAGACAGGGGTGGTGAAGCTTTCTTT.

The J gene is TRBJ2-3, the V gene TRBV6-1; D possibly corresponds to TRBD1 (6 bases). CDR1 is MNHNS and CDR2 is SASEGT in the germline V gene. With 2 bases removed from V and 2 bases from J, the gap between germline ends came to 8 bases. This CDR3 contains 14 residues. The CDR3 spells CASSEQGFTDTQYF. The CDR3 DNA reads TGTGCCAGCAGTGAACAGGGGTTCACAGATACGCAGTATTTT.

V gene TRBV5-4 combines with J gene TRBJ2-5, with 7 bases identical to TRBD1. Trimming took 3 bases from V and 1 from J; bases not matched to a gene: 9. Germline loops: CDR1 SGHNT, CDR2 YYREEE (reference sequence). CDR3 size: 16 residues. CDR3: CASSSDEGAGQETQYF. As DNA, the CDR3 is TGTGCCAGCAGCTCGGATGAGGGGGCGGGCCAAGAGACCCAGTACTTC.

The rearrangement joins TRBV5-4 to TRBJ2-1, with 15 bases lining up with TRBD2. In germline, CDR1 is SGHNT, CDR2 YYREEE (reference sequence). The CDR3 contains 18 residues. Unmatched junction bases numbered 6, after V lost 0 bases and J lost 5 bases. In DNA, the CDR3 is TGTGCCAGCAGCTTGGGAGGACTAGCGGGAGGGATCCACAATGAGCAGTTCTTC. Its protein is CASSLGGLAGGIHNEQFF.

This clone was detected only once. The genes are TRBV27 and TRBJ2-7, with 7 nucleotides matching TRBD1. Germline lookup yields CDR1 MNHEY and CDR2 SMNVEV (reference sequence). This CDR3 spans 15 amino acids. With 2 bases clipped from V and 1 base from J, the junction kept 5 bases outside the gene matches. CDR3 region: CASSLKRQGSYEQYF. DNA of the CDR3: TGTGCCAGCAGTTTAAAGAGACAGGGATCCTACGAGCAGTACTTC.

The chain employs TRBV28 and TRBJ1-3, with D unresolved. V shed 6 bases and J shed 0 bases, with 9 bases lying between them. Germline lookup yields CDR1 MDHEN and CDR2 SYDVKM. The CDR3 is made up of 14 amino acids. DNA of the CDR3: TGTGCCAGCAGGTCCGAGGACTCTGGAAACACCATATATTTT. Amino acid sequence: CASRSEDSGNTIYF.

The chain carries TRBV7-3 and TRBJ2-1; D perhaps matches TRBD2 (6 bases). The CDR3 is made up of 13 amino acids. Germline CDR1 and CDR2: SGHTA and FQGTGA. The germline V and J ends were trimmed by 4 bases and 4 bases, with 8 bases remaining between them. The chain's CDR3 is CASSSSEYNEQFF. The DNA of the CDR3 is TGTGCCAGCAGCTCTAGCGAATACAATGAGCAGTTCTTC.

Points on this clone: Compared with germline, one end of the junction differs, possibly owing to a read error. The V and J genes are TRBV25-1 and TRBJ2-1; D not resolved. Germline V gene sequence: CDR1 MGHDK, CDR2 SYGVNS. The CDR3 is made up of 13 amino acids. The CDR3 bases are TGTGCCAGCAGTGAATTGATGTACAATAAGCAGTTCTTC. Encoded protein: CASSELMYNKQFF.